These 3 T cell receptor beta chains came from one sample sequenced in a study of T cells in narcolepsy. The table came from immunoSEQ multiplex PCR; TCRdb's copy has only in-frame clones and leaves some out. This table holds about 25,000 clones, 70% to 85% found once. The sequenced sample was CD45RA- memory CD4+ T cells from PBMCs. The source is a human donor with narcolepsy.

J is TRBJ2-5 and V is TRBV5-1; D possibly corresponds to TRBD1 (6 bases). The CDR3 has 14 residues. The germline gives CDR1 SGHRS, CDR2 YFSETQ. Trimming removed 4 bases at V and 2 bases at J, with 12 bases between. The CDR3 DNA follows: TGCGCCAGCAGCCCCGGGACAAATCAAGAGACCCAGTACTTC. Its protein is CASSPGTNQETQYF.

V gene TRBV5-4 combines with J gene TRBJ2-6, with D possibly matching TRBD2 (6 bases). This CDR3 comprises 18 residues. The V end was cut by 4 bases, the J end by 2 bases, with 19 bases between. Germline CDR1 SGHNT, CDR2 YYREEE (reference sequence). The CDR3 coding sequence is TGTGCCAGCAGCCGGGGACTGAGCGCGACTACTGGGGCCAACGTCCTGACTTTC. This sequence encodes CASSRGLSATTGANVLTF.

This chain uses TRBV29-1 with TRBJ1-5, with D tentatively TRBD1 (6 bases). The CDR3 extends over 13 amino acids. CDR1 SQVTM and CDR2 ANQGSEA come from the germline V gene. V lost 4 bases to trimming and J lost 3 bases, with 10 bases between them. CDR3 loop: CSVVDSLNQPQHF. The CDR3 bases are TGCAGCGTTGTGGACAGCCTCAATCAGCCCCAGCATTTT.